The 26 T cell receptor beta chains given below trace back to one sample, sequenced in a study of blood T cell repertoires in COVID-19 (TCRdb year 2020). Library construction relied on the immunoSEQ multiplex PCR assay. TCRdb stores this immuneACCESS table with in-frame sequences only. Part of the clones is absent; in the studies checked, under half of the shortfall reflects unresolved V genes, and no reason is known for the rest. Within this sample are fewer than 400,000 clones, with 85% of them counted one time only. Approximately 3.6% of the sample comes from the top ten. Material: peripheral blood. These receptors were taken from a woman aged 18 to 35 with acute or convalescent COVID-19.

The CDR3 loop is CASSLNRQGNSPLHF. CDR3 DNA: TGTGCCAGCAGCTTAAATCGGCAGGGGAATTCACCCCTCCACTTT. The chain recombines TRBV7-3 with TRBJ1-6; D possibly corresponds to TRBD1 (6 bases). The germline V gene encodes CDR1 SGHTA and CDR2 FQGTGA. The CDR3 has 15 residues. Deletions cut 1 base from V and 7 bases from J, with 11 bases between.

This chain links TRBV19 with TRBJ1-2; D is perhaps TRBD1 (6 bases). Per the germline V gene, CDR1 is LNHDA and CDR2 is SQIVND (reference sequence). CDR3 length equals 16 residues. V lost 11 bases and J lost 1, with 23 bases in between. For the CDR3, the DNA is TGTGCCCGCCTCTGGACAGCCCCTGCGCTTAACTATGGCTACACCTTC. Translating it yields CARLWTAPALNYGYTF.

The chain has TRBV3-1 (or the pseudogene TRBV3-2) and TRBJ1-6; weak D call: TRBD1 (5 bases). The CDR3 totals 16 residues. Looked up from germline, CDR1 is LGHDT and CDR2 is YNNKEL (reference sequence). V was clipped by 4 bases and J by 6 bases, with 16 bases between them. The CDR3 loop reads CASSLGLGQANSPLHF. The CDR3 DNA sequence: TGTGCCAGCAGCCTAGGTTTGGGGCAGGCTAATTCACCCCTCCACTTT.

The genes are TRBV30 and TRBJ1-4; D is possibly TRBD1 (5 bases). The germline V and J ends were trimmed by 0 bases and 6 bases, with 14 bases remaining between them. Germline CDR1 GTSNPN, CDR2 SVGIG (reference sequence). The CDR3 is 15 residues long. CDR3 DNA sequence: TGTGCCTGGAGTGTAAATGGACAAGTTCATGAAAAACTGTTTTTT. This codes for CAWSVNGQVHEKLFF.

The chain has TRBV15 and TRBJ2-7; 8 bases agree with TRBD2. Germline loops: CDR1 LNHNV, CDR2 YYDKDF (reference sequence). There are 16 residues in the CDR3. J was trimmed by 6 bases and V by 0 bases; bases with no gene match: 10. CDR3 protein: CATSRDTGRARSEQYF. The CDR3 region has the DNA TGTGCCACCAGCAGAGATACCGGGAGGGCCAGGAGCGAGCAGTACTTC.

This clone has only a few counts. V is TRBV13 and J is TRBJ2-2; 7 positions match TRBD2. The CDR3 is 17 amino acids. After removal of 1 base from V and 5 bases from J, the junction contained 10 bases not matched to a gene. Germline V gene data show CDR1 as PRHDT and CDR2 as FYEKMQ (reference sequence). The CDR3 nucleotides are TGTGCCAGCAGCTTAGTGGTTGGACTAGGGTTTACCGGGGAGCTGTTTTTT. Translating it yields CASSLVVGLGFTGELFF.

V is TRBV5-1 and J is TRBJ2-3, with 8 bases matching TRBD2. V dropped 0 bases and J dropped 1; count of bases not matched to a gene: 7. CDR1 SGHRS and CDR2 YFSETQ come from the germline V gene. CDR3 length: 17 residues. CDR3 sequence (DNA): TGCGCCAGCAGCTTGGCCTCAGCGGGAGTCGGCACAGATACGCAGTATTTT. Translation gives CASSLASAGVGTDTQYF.

The chain carries TRBV2 and TRBJ1-3; tentative D call: TRBD1 (5 bases). The CDR3 totals 13 residues. V gave up 6 bases and J gave up 4 bases, with 10 bases separating them. Germline CDR1 reads SNHLY; CDR2 reads FYNNEI. CDR3 region: CASSRESGNTIYF. For the CDR3, the DNA is TGTGCCAGCAGCAGGGAATCCGGAAACACCATATATTTT.

This clone was recorded only once. The chain links TRBV27 to TRBJ1-5, with a possible D match to TRBD1 (6 bases). Trimming pared 6 bases from V and 4 bases from J, leaving 10 bases between. The CDR3 totals 13 residues. Per germline, CDR1 MNHEY and CDR2 SMNVEV (reference sequence). CDR3 in amino acids: CASRQGVNQPQHF. CDR3 nucleotides: TGTGCCAGCAGACAGGGTGTTAATCAGCCCCAGCATTTT.

The CDR3 reads CASSLSTNPPTGEQFF. The CDR3 nucleotides are TGTGCCAGCAGTTTAAGTACTAACCCTCCTACAGGTGAGCAGTTCTTC. The chain joins TRBV27 to TRBJ2-1; TRBD1 is a possible D gene (5 bases). The CDR3 has 16 amino acids. CDR1 and CDR2 (germline): MNHEY, SMNVEV (reference sequence). V lost 2 bases, J lost 9 bases, and 20 bases lay in between.

V and J are TRBV6-6 and TRBJ1-4; 7 positions agree with TRBD1. J lost 5 bases, V lost 6 bases, and 6 bases had no gene match. Germline CDR1 MNHNY, CDR2 SVGAGI (reference sequence). CDR3 length: 14 residues. The CDR3 nucleotides read TGTGCCAGCAGCTATTACAGGGGAAATGAAAAACTGTTTTTT. It translates to CASSYYRGNEKLFF.

The V call is TRBV25-1, the J call TRBJ2-7; D perhaps matches TRBD2 (7 bases). The germline V and J ends were trimmed by 8 bases and 7 bases, with 18 bases remaining between them. The CDR3 is 13 amino acids. In germline, CDR1 is MGHDK, CDR2 SYGVNS. Here the CDR3 reads CASEPGGGVEQYF. CDR3 nucleotides: TGTGCCAGCGAGCCCGGCGGGGGCGTGGAGCAGTACTTC.

The CDR3 protein is CASSRGGASYNEQFF. The DNA of the CDR3 is TGTGCCAGCAGCCGCGGGGGGGCGTCATACAATGAGCAGTTCTTC. J is TRBJ2-1 and V is TRBV27; TRBD2 agrees at 9 bases. V lost 6 bases to trimming and J lost 4 bases; unmatched junction nucleotides: 7. The length of the CDR3 is 15 residues. Germline values: CDR1 MNHEY, CDR2 SMNVEV (reference sequence).

This chain joins TRBV27 and TRBJ1-5; D call uncertain. Trimming removed 3 bases from V and 4 bases from J, with 7 bases in between. From germline, CDR1 is MNHEY and CDR2 SMNVEV (reference sequence). The CDR3 runs 13 residues. DNA of the CDR3: TGTGCCAGCAGTTTTGAGGTAAATCAGCCCCAGCATTTT. Translating gives CASSFEVNQPQHF.

CDR3 protein: CASRHTSGRSSNTQYF. Written as DNA, the CDR3 is TGTGCCAGCAGACACACTAGCGGGAGATCGTCGAATACGCAGTATTTT. This chain uses TRBV5-4 with TRBJ2-3; TRBD2 agrees at 11 bases. Trimming cost V 5 bases and J 7 bases; bases outside gene matches: 12. The CDR3 extends over 16 amino acids. Germline CDR1 is SGHNT and CDR2 is YYREEE (reference sequence).

The CDR3 DNA reads TGTGCCAGCAGCCCCGAGGACAGGGACGATGGCTACACCTTC. Translation gives CASSPEDRDDGYTF. This sequence joins TRBV11-2 and TRBJ1-2; TRBD1 agrees at 8 bases. Germline V CDR1 and CDR2: SGHAT, FQNNGV. This CDR3 is 14 amino acids long. V shed 5 bases and J 6 bases; nucleotides not matched to a gene: 8.

This clone was seen many times. The chain joins TRBV13 to TRBJ1-5; no firm D call. CDR1 PRHDT and CDR2 FYEKMQ come from the germline V gene (reference sequence). This CDR3 is built from 12 residues. Between the trimmed V and J ends, which lost 4 bases and 5 bases, there was a span of 6 bases. CDR3 region: CASSSLDQPQHF. The CDR3, as DNA: TGTGCCAGCAGCTCACTTGATCAGCCCCAGCATTTT. Filled out from reference TRBV13 and TRBJ1-5, the complete variable domain reads AAGVIQSPRHLIKEKRETATLKCYPIPRHDTVYWYQQGPGQDPQFLISFYEKMQSDKGSIPDRFSAQQFSDYHSELNMSSLELGDSALYFCASSSLDQPQHFGDGTRLSIL.

The V gene is TRBV18, the J gene TRBJ1-5; D possibly corresponds to TRBD1 (5 bases). The CDR3 contains 17 residues. Between the trimmed V and J ends, which lost 2 bases and 4 bases, there was a span of 18 bases. The germline gives CDR1 KGHSH, CDR2 LQKENI. In DNA, the CDR3 is TGTGCCAGCTCACCAGGCGCCCAAGACAGCCGAAATCAGCCCCAGCATTTT. Translating it yields CASSPGAQDSRNQPQHF.

Concerning this clone: One junction end disagrees with the germline gene, perhaps due to a read error. CDR3 coding DNA: TGTGCTAGTTTAGACTCTCAATCCTCCCACGAGCAGTACTTC. Translating gives CASLDSQSSHEQYF. This rearrangement joins TRBV12-5 to TRBJ2-7; D is ambiguous. The germline V gene encodes CDR1 LGHNT and CDR2 FRNRAP. CDR3 length equals 14 residues.

This chain joins TRBV13 and TRBJ2-7; D possibly corresponds to TRBD2 (5 bases). The germline V and J ends were trimmed by 3 bases and 5 bases, with 17 bases remaining between them. The CDR3 has 15 residues. Germline-derived CDR1 and CDR2 are PRHDT and FYEKMQ (reference sequence). The CDR3, as DNA: TGTGCCAGCAGCTTGCGGCCAAGCGGTGATAACGAGCAGTACTTC. Protein: CASSLRPSGDNEQYF.

This sequence joins TRBV4-1 and TRBJ2-3; 9 bases agree with TRBD2. The CDR3 contains 14 residues. The V and J ends lost 4 bases and 5 bases, in that order; junction bases with no gene match: 4. Looked up from germline, CDR1 is MGHRA and CDR2 is YSYEKL. CDR3 in DNA: TGCGCCAGCAGCCGAGGACTAGCGAAAGATACGCAGTATTTT. Translating it yields CASSRGLAKDTQYF.

The chain has TRBV10-2 and TRBJ2-1; 10 nucleotides line up with TRBD2. Looked up from germline, CDR1 is WSHSY and CDR2 is SAAADI. V shed 4 bases, J shed 6 bases, and the junction held 0 bases outside the gene matches. CDR3 size: 13 residues. The CDR3 protein is CASSVAGGNEQFF. CDR3 in DNA: TGCGCCAGCAGTGTAGCGGGGGGCAATGAGCAGTTCTTC.

Only a few counts were recorded for this clone. The chain combines TRBV6-4 with TRBJ1-1, with 12 nucleotides matching TRBD1. The length of the CDR3 is 13 residues. Germline CDR1 is MRHNA and CDR2 is SNTAGT. J lost 11 bases, V lost 8 bases, and 9 bases had no gene match. CDR3 bases: TGTGCCAGCGTGGGGACAGGGGGCGGGGAGGCTTTCTTT. As protein: CASVGTGGGEAFF.

The chain has TRBV30 and TRBJ2-1, with 8 bases that match TRBD2. Germline CDR1 reads GTSNPN; CDR2 reads SVGIG (reference sequence). The CDR3 extends over 14 amino acids. With V trimmed by 8 bases and J by 0 bases, 6 bases remained unmatched. This CDR3 reads CAGIAGSSYNEQFF. CDR3 nucleotides: TGTGCCGGTATAGCGGGGAGCTCCTACAATGAGCAGTTCTTC.

The genes are TRBV28 and TRBJ1-5; no reliable D call. Trimming took 2 bases from V and 2 from J, leaving 10 bases between them. The CDR3 is made up of 15 amino acids. CDR1 is MDHEN, CDR2 SYDVKM, per germline. The CDR3 coding sequence is TGTGCCAGCAGTTTACCGGGGTCGGGCAATCAGCCCCAGCATTTT. Residues: CASSLPGSGNQPQHF.

CDR3 sequence: CASSYDTNNEQFF. Here the CDR3 DNA reads TGTGCCAGCAGTTACGATACAAATAATGAGCAGTTCTTC. This chain links TRBV6-5 with TRBJ2-1; D gene unclear. Germline assignment: CDR1 MNHEY and CDR2 SVGAGI. The V end lost 2 bases, the J end lost 7 bases, and 9 bases lay between the germline ends. The CDR3 is 13 residues long.